What follows is one T cell receptor beta chain and its context. Other DNA sequences in this sample translate to the same CDR3. This CDR3 is 13 amino acids long. Trimming shortened V by 0 bases and J by 5 bases, and 8 bases separated the two germline ends. The germline V gene has CDR1 SGHRS and CDR2 YFSETQ. This entry comes from a study of control samples from healthy donors and cancer patients. Sequencing used immunoSEQ multiplex PCR; TCRdb keeps in-frame clones, though not all of them. The table records over 120,000 clones, about 95% of them present only once. This rearrangement joins TRBV5-1 to TRBJ1-1; the D gene is possibly TRBD1 (5 bases). The receptor was isolated from a man in his fifties or sixties with colorectal cancer. The specimen sequenced was PBMCs. The CDR3 here is CASSLDGGTEAFF. DNA for the CDR3: TGCGCCAGCAGCTTGGATGGGGGGACTGAAGCTTTCTTT.